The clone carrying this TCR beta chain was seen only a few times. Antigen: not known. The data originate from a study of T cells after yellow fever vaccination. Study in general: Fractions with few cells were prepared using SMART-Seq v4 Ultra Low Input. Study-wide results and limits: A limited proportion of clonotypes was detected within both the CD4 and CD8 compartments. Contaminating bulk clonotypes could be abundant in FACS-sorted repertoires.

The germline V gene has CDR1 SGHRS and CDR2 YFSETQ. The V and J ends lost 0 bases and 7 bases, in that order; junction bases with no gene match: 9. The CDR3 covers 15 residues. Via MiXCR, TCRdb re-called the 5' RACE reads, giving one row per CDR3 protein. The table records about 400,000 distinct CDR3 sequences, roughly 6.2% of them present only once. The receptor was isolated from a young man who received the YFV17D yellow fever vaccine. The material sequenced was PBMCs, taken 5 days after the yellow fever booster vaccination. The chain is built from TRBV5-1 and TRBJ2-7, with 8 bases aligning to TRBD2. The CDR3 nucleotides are TGCGCCAGCAGCTTGGGGCCAGCGGGAGTGGGTGAGCAGTACTTC. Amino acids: CASSLGPAGVGEQYF.